The next 26 T cell receptor beta chains were all read from a single sample in a study of control samples from healthy donors and cancer patients. Repertoires were generated with immunoSEQ multiplex PCR, while TCRdb's copy carries only in-frame clones and drops some. This table has about 180,000 clones, just over 90% appearing once. The material sequenced was blood. These receptors were collected from a man aged 25-45 years in good health.

The chain recombines TRBV5-4 with TRBJ1-1; the D gene is possibly TRBD1 (5 bases). This CDR3 is built from 16 residues. V was trimmed by 0 bases and J by 5 bases, leaving 17 bases between them. Germline V CDR1 and CDR2: SGHNT, YYREEE (reference sequence). The CDR3 sequence: CASSLGVGGSGTEAFF. DNA of the CDR3: TGTGCCAGCAGCTTGGGGGTCGGGGGTTCAGGGACTGAAGCTTTCTTT.

This chain joins TRBV19 and TRBJ2-3; tentatively, D is TRBD1 or TRBD2 (6 bases each). Germline-derived CDR1 and CDR2 are LNHDA and SQIVND (reference sequence). Trimming removed 7 bases from V and 0 bases from J, with 11 bases in between. The CDR3 runs to 14 residues. This chain's CDR3 is CASKRGGSTDTQYF. The CDR3 nucleotides are TGTGCCAGTAAAAGAGGGGGGAGCACAGATACGCAGTATTTT.

This sequence joins TRBV7-9 and TRBJ1-2, with 10 bases fitting TRBD1. Germline V gene lookup returns CDR1 SEHNR and CDR2 FQNEAQ (reference sequence). Trimming removed 1 base from V and 5 bases from J; junction bases left unmatched: 4. The CDR3 contains 15 residues. The CDR3 DNA reads TGTGCCAGCAGCTTAGGACAGGGGGCAACATATGGCTACACCTTC. Translating gives CASSLGQGATYGYTF.

The genes are TRBV7-9 and TRBJ1-1, with TRBD1 matching over 9 bases. With 1 base clipped from V and 6 bases from J, the junction kept 6 bases outside the gene matches. Germline loops: CDR1 SEHNR, CDR2 FQNEAQ (reference sequence). The CDR3 runs to 15 residues. The CDR3 DNA reads TGTGCCAGCAGCTTAGGGGACAGGGTCCGCGCTGAAGCTTTCTTT. This codes for CASSLGDRVRAEAFF.

The chain uses TRBV2 and TRBJ1-1; D perhaps matches TRBD1 (5 bases). CDR1 is SNHLY, CDR2 FYNNEI, per germline. V gave up 2 bases and J gave up 0 bases, with 7 bases separating them. The CDR3 spans 14 residues. The CDR3 DNA is TGTGCCAGCAGTGAACAGGGTATGAACACTGAAGCTTTCTTT. As protein: CASSEQGMNTEAFF.

The V and J genes are TRBV5-1 and TRBJ1-1; TRBD1 aligns across 8 bases. Germline CDR1 and CDR2: SGHRS and YFSETQ. The CDR3 loop spans 15 amino acids. J was trimmed by 0 bases and V by 3 bases; bases with no gene match: 4. CDR3 amino acids: CASSWGTGLNTEAFF. The CDR3 nucleotides are TGCGCCAGCAGCTGGGGGACAGGCCTGAACACTGAAGCTTTCTTT.

V usage is TRBV28 and J usage is TRBJ2-5, with 9 bases identical to TRBD1. The CDR3 is 15 amino acids. CDR1 and CDR2 (germline): MDHEN, SYDVKM. With 5 bases clipped from V and 7 bases from J, the junction kept 11 bases outside the gene matches. CDR3 nucleotides: TGTGCCAGCAGTACACCCCTGGGACAGGGAGGGACCCAGTACTTC. Protein: CASSTPLGQGGTQYF.

The V gene is TRBV14, the J gene TRBJ2-7; possible D gene TRBD1, 5 bases. CDR1 is SGHDN, CDR2 FVKESK, per germline. CDR3 length equals 12 residues. Trimming stripped 0 bases from V and 7 bases from J, with 7 bases between. The CDR3 nucleotides read TGTGCCAGCAGCCAAGAAGACAGTGAGCAGTACTTC. As protein: CASSQEDSEQYF.

V and J are TRBV5-4 and TRBJ1-5, with TRBD1 matching over 11 bases. The CDR3 spans 15 residues. V shed 2 bases and J 5 bases; nucleotides not matched to a gene: 3. Germline V lookup: CDR1 SGHNT, CDR2 YYREEE (reference sequence). This CDR3 is CASSLSGQGDQPQHF. The CDR3 DNA reads as TGTGCCAGCAGCTTATCGGGACAGGGGGATCAGCCCCAGCATTTT.

Only one count was recorded for this clone. This chain links TRBV5-4 with TRBJ2-5; D remains ambiguous. V was pared by 4 bases and J by 4 bases, with 8 bases between. This CDR3 is built from 12 residues. Germline V CDR1 and CDR2: SGHNT, YYREEE (reference sequence). CDR3 sequence: CASSLPGETQYF. CDR3 nucleotide sequence: TGTGCCAGCAGCCTTCCGGGAGAGACCCAGTACTTC.

The rearrangement uses TRBV10-2 and TRBJ2-5, with 9 bases that match TRBD2. Per the germline V gene, CDR1 is WSHSY and CDR2 is SAAADI. The CDR3 sequence is 14 residues long. The V and J ends lost 4 bases and 4 bases, in that order; junction bases with no gene match: 4. CDR3 protein: CASSAAGGVETQYF. DNA for the CDR3: TGCGCCAGCAGTGCGGCGGGGGGGGTAGAGACCCAGTACTTC.

The chain combines TRBV5-4 with TRBJ2-7; D unresolved. This CDR3 has 14 amino acids. The ends were cut back, 0 bases at V and 6 bases at J, with 13 bases in the middle. CDR1 SGHNT and CDR2 YYREEE come from the germline V gene (reference sequence). The DNA of the CDR3 is TGTGCCAGCAGCTTGGCACAGCCGATCGTCGAGCAGTACTTC. Translating gives CASSLAQPIVEQYF.

This clone was detected only once. The genes are TRBV7-3 and TRBJ2-2, with D perhaps TRBD2 (5 bases). Germline assignment: CDR1 SGHTA and CDR2 FQGTGA. V was pared by 1 base and J by 0 bases, with 9 bases between. This CDR3 has 16 amino acids. The CDR3 is CASSLNPGANTGELFF. DNA of the CDR3: TGTGCCAGCAGCTTAAATCCCGGGGCGAACACCGGGGAGCTGTTTTTT.

This chain uses TRBV6-6 with TRBJ2-3; D gene uncertain. CDR3 size: 14 residues. Germline CDR1 MNHNY, CDR2 SVGAGI (reference sequence). V lost 4 bases and J lost 4, with 12 bases in between. The CDR3 region is CASSSGNTPDTQYF. Written as DNA, the CDR3 is TGTGCCAGCAGTTCCGGTAACACTCCAGATACGCAGTATTTT.

V is TRBV7-2 and J is TRBJ1-1, with D maybe TRBD1 (5 bases). Germline loops: CDR1 SGHTA, CDR2 FQGNSA. The V end lost 5 bases, the J end lost 1 base, and 14 bases lay between the germline ends. This CDR3 region has 15 residues. The CDR3 region is CASSPGGEANTEAFF. CDR3 nucleotide sequence: TGTGCCAGCAGCCCAGGAGGGGAGGCGAACACTGAAGCTTTCTTT.

The J gene is TRBJ2-3, the V gene TRBV28; perhaps TRBD2 as D (7 bases). Germline V gene sequence: CDR1 MDHEN, CDR2 SYDVKM. Trimming took off 3 bases at V and 6 bases at J, with 19 bases between the two ends. CDR3 size: 16 residues. In DNA, the CDR3 is TGTGCCAGCAGTTTGGCCATCGGCGGGGGCGGGGATACGCAGTATTTT. Its protein product is CASSLAIGGGGDTQYF.

The CDR3 region is CASSPKQGPQETQYF. The CDR3 DNA follows: TGTGCCAGCTCACCGAAGCAGGGCCCCCAAGAGACCCAGTACTTC. This chain links TRBV18 with TRBJ2-5, with TRBD1 as a possible D gene (5 bases). CDR3 length: 15 amino acids. V lost 3 bases and J lost 1, with 12 bases in between. Germline CDR1 reads KGHSH; CDR2 reads LQKENI.

The rearrangement joins TRBV29-1 to TRBJ2-7; D possibly uses TRBD1 or TRBD2 (6 bases each). The V gene lost 6 bases and the J gene lost 3 bases, with 15 bases spanning the gap. This CDR3 has 13 residues. In germline, CDR1 is SQVTM, CDR2 ANQGSEA. CDR3 residues: CSVAEGGGYEQYF. CDR3 sequence (DNA): TGCAGCGTCGCGGAGGGGGGTGGCTACGAGCAGTACTTC.

The chain joins TRBV4-1 to TRBJ1-1; D is possibly TRBD1 (5 bases). The CDR3 spans 14 residues. V dropped 6 bases and J dropped 3 bases, with 14 bases sitting between them. The germline gives CDR1 MGHRA, CDR2 YSYEKL. In nucleotides, the CDR3 is TGCGCCAGCAGTCCCGGGACGTATGACACTGAAGCTTTCTTT. This translates into CASSPGTYDTEAFF.

In this sample, this clone turned up a few times. This rearrangement joins TRBV19 to TRBJ2-2, with D tentatively TRBD1 (6 bases). In germline, CDR1 is LNHDA, CDR2 SQIVND (reference sequence). CDR3 length equals 17 residues. V was pared by 5 bases and J by 6 bases, with 22 bases between. CDR3 nucleotide sequence: TGTGCCAGTAGTTGGGCAGGGCCCCAGTCAGGGGCCGGGGAGCTGTTTTTT. The encoded protein is CASSWAGPQSGAGELFF.

The V call is TRBV28, the J call TRBJ1-3; D unclear. CDR1 is MDHEN and CDR2 is SYDVKM in the germline V gene. V dropped 2 bases and J dropped 2 bases, with 10 bases sitting between them. This CDR3 comprises 15 residues. The CDR3 DNA reads as TGTGCCAGCAGTTTAGGGGTGATAGCTGGAAACACCATATATTTT. Its translation is CASSLGVIAGNTIYF.

This rearrangement joins TRBV9 to TRBJ1-6; possible D gene TRBD1, 6 bases. The CDR3 extends over 15 amino acids. Trimming shortened V by 0 bases and J by 9 bases, and 13 bases separated the two germline ends. Germline CDR1 SGDLS, CDR2 YYNGEE. DNA for the CDR3: TGTGCCAGCAGCGTAGGGGGGGCGGGGAGTTCACCCCTCCACTTT. Amino acid sequence: CASSVGGAGSSPLHF.

V usage is TRBV18 and J usage is TRBJ2-7; no reliable D call. The germline V and J ends were trimmed by 1 base and 5 bases, with 12 bases remaining between them. This CDR3 is built from 14 residues. Germline lookup yields CDR1 KGHSH and CDR2 LQKENI. CDR3 protein: CASSPRRGAHEQYF. CDR3 DNA sequence: TGTGCCAGCTCACCACGCCGCGGAGCCCACGAGCAGTACTTC.

This chain connects TRBV5-6 to TRBJ2-3; D is uncertain. The germline V gene has CDR1 SGHDT and CDR2 YYEEEE. The V end was cut by 4 bases, the J end by 5 bases, with 14 bases between. CDR3 length equals 14 residues. This CDR3 is CASSPGRLGDTQYF. CDR3 nucleotides: TGTGCCAGCAGCCCGGGCAGGCTCGGAGATACGCAGTATTTT. The full variable domain, its missing parts supplied by reference TRBV5-6 and TRBJ2-3, is DAGVTQSPTHLIKTRGQQVTLRCSPKSGHDTVSWYQQALGQGPQFIFQYYEEEERQRGNFPDRFSGHQFPNYSSELNVNALLLGDSALYLCASSPGRLGDTQYFGPGTRLTVL.

The chain is built from TRBV13 and TRBJ2-1; the match to TRBD1 covers 7 bases. The CDR3 consists of 14 residues. J gave up 5 bases and V 0 bases, and 1 base lay outside the gene matches. The V gene's germline CDR1 is PRHDT and CDR2 FYEKMQ (reference sequence). The CDR3 loop is CASSLGTGNNEQFF. Here the CDR3 DNA reads TGTGCCAGCAGCTTAGGGACAGGGAACAATGAGCAGTTCTTC.

This chain joins TRBV5-4 and TRBJ2-5; D might be TRBD1 or TRBD2, each matching 6 bases. V was clipped by 2 bases and J by 5 bases, with 13 bases between them. CDR1 SGHNT and CDR2 YYREEE come from the germline V gene (reference sequence). The CDR3 is 14 amino acids. Written as DNA, the CDR3 is TGTGCCAGCAGCTTACAGGGAGGTTACGAGACCCAGTACTTC. Protein sequence: CASSLQGGYETQYF.